This record looks at one T cell receptor (beta chain) sequence and its context. Its antigen is unidentified. Repertoires were generated with immunoSEQ multiplex PCR, while TCRdb's copy carries only in-frame clones and drops some. Of 26,000 or so clones listed, around nine tenths are singletons. This entry comes from a study of T cells in narcolepsy. Study-level information: Donors had narcolepsy type 1 or type 2, or were healthy controls. Study-level findings and limits: Blood of same and different patients, but not healthy controls, reportedly held recurring autoreactive clonotypes.

The receptor was isolated from a human donor with narcolepsy. The sequenced sample was CD45RA- memory CD4+ T cells from PBMCs.

The CDR3 here is CASSSGQTREQFF. As DNA, the CDR3 is TGTGCCAGCAGTTCAGGGCAAACGAGGGAGCAGTTCTTC. The chain has TRBV6-5 and TRBJ2-1, with D perhaps matching TRBD1 (5 bases). CDR1 is MNHEY, CDR2 SVGAGI, per germline. Between the trimmed V and J ends, which lost 4 bases and 10 bases, there was a span of 14 bases. The CDR3 covers 13 residues.